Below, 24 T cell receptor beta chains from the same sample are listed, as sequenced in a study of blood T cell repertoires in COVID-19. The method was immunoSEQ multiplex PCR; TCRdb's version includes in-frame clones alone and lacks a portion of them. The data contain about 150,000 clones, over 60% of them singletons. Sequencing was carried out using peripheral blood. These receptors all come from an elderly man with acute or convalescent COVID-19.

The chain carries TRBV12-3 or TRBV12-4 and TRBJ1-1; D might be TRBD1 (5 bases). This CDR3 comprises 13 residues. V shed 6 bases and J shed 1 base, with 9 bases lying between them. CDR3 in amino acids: CASSNQGNTEAFF. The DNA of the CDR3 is TGTGCCAGCAGCAATCAGGGGAACACTGAAGCTTTCTTT.

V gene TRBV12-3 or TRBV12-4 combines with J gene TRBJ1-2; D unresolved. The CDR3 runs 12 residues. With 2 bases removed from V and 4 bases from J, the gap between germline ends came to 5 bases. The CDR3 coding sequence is TGTGCCAGCAGTTTATCCAGCTATGGCTACACCTTC. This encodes CASSLSSYGYTF.

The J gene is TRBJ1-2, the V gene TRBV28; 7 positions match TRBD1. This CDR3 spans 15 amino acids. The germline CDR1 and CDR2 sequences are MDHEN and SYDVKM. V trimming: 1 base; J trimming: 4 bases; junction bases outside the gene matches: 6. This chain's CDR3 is CASSLSSTGSYGYTF. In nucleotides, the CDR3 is TGTGCCAGCAGTTTATCCTCGACAGGGAGCTATGGCTACACCTTC.

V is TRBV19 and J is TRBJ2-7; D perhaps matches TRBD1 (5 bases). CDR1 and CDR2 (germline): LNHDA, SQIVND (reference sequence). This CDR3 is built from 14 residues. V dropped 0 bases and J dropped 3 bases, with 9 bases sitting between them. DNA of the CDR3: TGTGCCAGTAGTATAGAATCAGGGTTCTACGAGCAGTACTTC. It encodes CASSIESGFYEQYF.

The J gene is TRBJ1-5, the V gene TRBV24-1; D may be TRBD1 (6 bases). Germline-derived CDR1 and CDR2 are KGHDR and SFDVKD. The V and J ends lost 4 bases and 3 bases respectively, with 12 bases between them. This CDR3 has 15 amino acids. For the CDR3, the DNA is TGTGCCACCAGTGACTCACAGGGTTCCAATCAGCCCCAGCATTTT. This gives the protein CATSDSQGSNQPQHF.

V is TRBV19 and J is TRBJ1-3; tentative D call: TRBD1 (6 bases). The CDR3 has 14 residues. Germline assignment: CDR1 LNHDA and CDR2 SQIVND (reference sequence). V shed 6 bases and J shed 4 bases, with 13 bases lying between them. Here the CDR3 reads CASSRGGPGNTIYF. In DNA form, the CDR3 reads TGTGCCAGTAGCCGCGGGGGGCCGGGAAACACCATATATTTT. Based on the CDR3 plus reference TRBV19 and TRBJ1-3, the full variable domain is DGGITQSPKYLFRKEGQNVTLSCEQNLNHDAMYWYRQDPGQGLRLIYYSQIVNDFQKGDIAEGYSVSREKKESFPLTVTSAQKNPTAFYLCASSRGGPGNTIYFGEGSWLTVV.

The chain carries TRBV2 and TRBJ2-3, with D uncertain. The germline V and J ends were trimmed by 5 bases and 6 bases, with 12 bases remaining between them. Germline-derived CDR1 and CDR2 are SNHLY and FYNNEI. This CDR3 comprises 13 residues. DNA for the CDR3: TGTGCCAGCAGTAACACGCGGCAGGATACGCAGTATTTT. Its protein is CASSNTRQDTQYF.

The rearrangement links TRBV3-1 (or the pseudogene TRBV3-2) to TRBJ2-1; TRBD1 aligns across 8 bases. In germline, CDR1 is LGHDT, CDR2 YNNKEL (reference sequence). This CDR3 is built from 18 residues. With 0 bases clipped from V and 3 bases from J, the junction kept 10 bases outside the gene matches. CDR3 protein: CASSQDPRTGQGYNEQFF. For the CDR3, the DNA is TGTGCCAGCAGCCAAGATCCCCGGACAGGGCAGGGCTACAATGAGCAGTTCTTC.

In nucleotides, the CDR3 is TGTGCCAGCAGGAGAGGGACTAGCTCGGAGACCCAGTACTTC. Amino acids: CASRRGTSSETQYF. The rearrangement uses TRBV6-5 and TRBJ2-5, with 9 positions matching TRBD2. J gave up 5 bases and V 6 bases, and 7 bases lay outside the gene matches. The CDR3 spans 14 residues. CDR1 is MNHEY and CDR2 is SVGAGI in the germline V gene.

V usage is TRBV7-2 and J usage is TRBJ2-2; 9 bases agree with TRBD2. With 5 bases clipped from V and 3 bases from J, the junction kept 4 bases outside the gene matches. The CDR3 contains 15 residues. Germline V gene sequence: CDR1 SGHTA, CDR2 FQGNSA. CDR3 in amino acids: CASSSSGGHTGELFF. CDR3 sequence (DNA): TGTGCCAGCAGCAGTAGCGGGGGACACACCGGGGAGCTGTTTTTT.

CDR3 nucleotide sequence: TGTGCCATCAGTGCACAGGTGGACACCGGGGAGCTGTTTTTT. Protein product: CAISAQVDTGELFF. This sequence joins TRBV10-3 and TRBJ2-2; TRBD1 might be the D (5 bases). This CDR3 is built from 14 residues. Trimming stripped 4 bases from V and 3 bases from J, with 9 bases between. CDR1 ENHRY and CDR2 SYGVKD come from the germline V gene.

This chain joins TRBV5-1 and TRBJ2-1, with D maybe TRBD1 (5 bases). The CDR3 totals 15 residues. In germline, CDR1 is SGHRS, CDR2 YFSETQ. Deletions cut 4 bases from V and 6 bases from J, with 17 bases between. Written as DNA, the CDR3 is TGCGCCAGCAGCCGCGACAGTTTCTGGACCAATGAGCAGTTCTTC. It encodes CASSRDSFWTNEQFF.

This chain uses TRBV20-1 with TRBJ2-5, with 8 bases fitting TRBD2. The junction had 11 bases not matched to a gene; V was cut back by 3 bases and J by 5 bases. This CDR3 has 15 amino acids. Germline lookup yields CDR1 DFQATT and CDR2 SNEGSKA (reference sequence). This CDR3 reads CSASTPGGPGETQYF. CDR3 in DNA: TGCAGTGCTAGTACGCCGGGGGGGCCCGGCGAGACCCAGTACTTC.

In DNA form, the CDR3 reads TGTGCCAGCAGCGTGGACAGGGGGAGGAACACTGAAGCTTTCTTT. Amino acids: CASSVDRGRNTEAFF. V and J are TRBV5-8 and TRBJ1-1; 10 nucleotides agree with TRBD1. J was trimmed by 1 base and V by 4 bases; bases with no gene match: 4. This CDR3 contains 15 residues. CDR1 is SGHTS and CDR2 is YDEGEE in the germline V gene.

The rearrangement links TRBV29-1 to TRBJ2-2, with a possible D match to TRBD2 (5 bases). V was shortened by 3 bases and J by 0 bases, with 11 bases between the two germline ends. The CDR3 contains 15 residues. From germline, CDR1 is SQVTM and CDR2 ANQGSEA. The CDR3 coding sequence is TGCAGCGTTGATCGCGGGCCTACGAACACCGGGGAGCTGTTTTTT. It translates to CSVDRGPTNTGELFF.

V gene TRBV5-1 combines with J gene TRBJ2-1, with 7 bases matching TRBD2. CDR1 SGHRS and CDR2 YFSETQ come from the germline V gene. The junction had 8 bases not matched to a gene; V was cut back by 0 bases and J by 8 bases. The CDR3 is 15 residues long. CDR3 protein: CASSLAGGSSDEQFF. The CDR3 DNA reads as TGCGCCAGCAGCTTGGCCGGGGGGAGTTCCGATGAGCAGTTCTTC. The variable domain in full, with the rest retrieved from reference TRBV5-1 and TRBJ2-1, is KAGVTQTPRYLIKTRGQQVTLSCSPISGHRSVSWYQQTPGQGLQFLFEYFSETQRNKGNFPGRFSGRQFSNSRSEMNVSTLELGDSALYLCASSLAGGSSDEQFFGPGTRLTVL.

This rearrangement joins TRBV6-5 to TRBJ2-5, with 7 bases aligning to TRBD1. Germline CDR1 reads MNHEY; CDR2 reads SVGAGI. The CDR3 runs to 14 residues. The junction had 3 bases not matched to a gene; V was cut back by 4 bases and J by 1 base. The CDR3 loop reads CASSSGQSQETQYF. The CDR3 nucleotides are TGTGCCAGCAGTTCGGGACAGAGCCAAGAGACCCAGTACTTC.

The CDR3 nucleotides are TGTGCCAGCACCATAGGGGGTGGTGAGACCCAGTACTTC. Protein product: CASTIGGGETQYF. The chain combines TRBV28 with TRBJ2-5, with a possible D match to TRBD1 (6 bases). The CDR3 runs to 13 residues. Per germline, CDR1 MDHEN and CDR2 SYDVKM. V was shortened by 7 bases and J by 5 bases, with 14 bases between the two germline ends.

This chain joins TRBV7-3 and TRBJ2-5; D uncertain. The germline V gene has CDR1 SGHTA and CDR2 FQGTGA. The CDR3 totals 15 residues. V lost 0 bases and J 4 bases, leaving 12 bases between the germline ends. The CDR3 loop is CASSLTPNSRETQYF. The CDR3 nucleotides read TGTGCCAGCAGCTTAACGCCCAACTCCCGAGAGACCCAGTACTTC.

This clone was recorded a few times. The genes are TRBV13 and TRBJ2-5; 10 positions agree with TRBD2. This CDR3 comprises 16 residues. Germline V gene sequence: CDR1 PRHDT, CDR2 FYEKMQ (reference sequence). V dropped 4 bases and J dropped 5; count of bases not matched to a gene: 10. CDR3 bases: TGTGCCAGCAGCTCAAGCAGAGCGGGGGGGCCGGAGACCCAGTACTTC. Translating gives CASSSSRAGGPETQYF.

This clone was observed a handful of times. CDR3 sequence reads: CASSLRWGPDTGELFF. In DNA form, the CDR3 reads TGTGCCAGCAGCCTCAGGTGGGGGCCCGACACCGGGGAGCTGTTTTTT. The chain recombines TRBV5-5 with TRBJ2-2, with D tentatively TRBD1 (6 bases). This CDR3 contains 16 residues. Germline-derived CDR1 and CDR2 are SGHKS and YYEKEE (reference sequence). Trimming pared 4 bases from V and 3 bases from J, leaving 16 bases between.

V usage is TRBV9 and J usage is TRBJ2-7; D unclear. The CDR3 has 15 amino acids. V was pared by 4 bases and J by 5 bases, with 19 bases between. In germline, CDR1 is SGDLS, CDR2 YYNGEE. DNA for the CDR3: TGTGCCAGCAGCCTCCGACCCGTAGCCCCAAACGAGCAGTACTTC. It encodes CASSLRPVAPNEQYF.

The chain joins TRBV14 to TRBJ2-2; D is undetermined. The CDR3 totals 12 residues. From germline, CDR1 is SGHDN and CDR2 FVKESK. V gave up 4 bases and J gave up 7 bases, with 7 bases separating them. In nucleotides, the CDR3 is TGTGCCAGCAGCCTGAGTTTCGGGGAGCTGTTTTTT. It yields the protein CASSLSFGELFF. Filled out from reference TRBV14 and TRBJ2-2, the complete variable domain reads EAGVTQFPSHSVIEKGQTVTLRCDPISGHDNLYWYRRVMGKEIKFLLHFVKESKQDESGMPNNRFLAERTGGTYSTLKVQPAELEDSGVYFCASSLSFGELFFGEGSRLTVL.

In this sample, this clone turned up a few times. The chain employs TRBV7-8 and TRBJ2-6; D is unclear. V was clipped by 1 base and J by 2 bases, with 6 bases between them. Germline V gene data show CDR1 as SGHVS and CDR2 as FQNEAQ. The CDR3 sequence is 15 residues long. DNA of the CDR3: TGTGCCAGCAGCTTAGGAGTTGCTGGGGCCAACGTCCTGACTTTC. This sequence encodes CASSLGVAGANVLTF.